The clone carrying this TCR beta chain was seen a few times. Antigen: not known. This sample was taken from a study of CD8 T cells in ankylosing spondylitis. Study-level results: Blood from ankylosing spondylitis patients appeared to carry a characteristic roughly eight-variant TCR beta motif. Before this, some motif variants had been reported in reactive arthritis synovial fluid and blood.

Quantitative 5'-RACE with molecular barcodes produced the TCR beta libraries. Via MiXCR, TCRdb re-called the 5' RACE reads, giving one row per CDR3 protein. The repertoire holds 650,000 to 800,000 distinct CDR3 sequences, with 15% to 20% as singletons. The germline V and J ends were trimmed by 3 bases and 2 bases, with 8 bases remaining between them. There are 14 residues in the CDR3. The germline CDR1 and CDR2 sequences are SQVTM and ANQGSEA. The source is a male donor with ankylosing spondylitis. The chain carries TRBV29-1 and TRBJ2-6; the D gene is possibly TRBD2 (6 bases). The sample taken for sequencing was blood, either unsorted or a sorted T cell fraction (not recorded which). For the CDR3, the DNA is TGCAGCGTTGAGGGGGGAACTGGGGCCAACGTCCTGACTTTC. It translates to CSVEGGTGANVLTF.